The 21 T cell receptor beta chains in this list originate from one sample, sequenced in a study of blood T cell repertoires in COVID-19. Generated by immunoSEQ multiplex PCR, the TCRdb table keeps only in-frame clones and is missing some. Here the sample spans 250,000 to 300,000 clones, around nine tenths being singletons. Material for sequencing was peripheral blood. The receptors come from an older woman with acute or convalescent COVID-19.

The chain is built from TRBV28 and TRBJ1-5; 7 bases map to TRBD1. The CDR3 totals 18 residues. V was pared by 3 bases and J by 0 bases, with 11 bases of the junction left unmatched. CDR1 and CDR2 (germline): MDHEN, SYDVKM. This chain's CDR3 is CASSFYRTGAYSNQPQHF. In nucleotides, the CDR3 is TGTGCCAGCAGTTTCTACCGAACAGGGGCTTATAGCAATCAGCCCCAGCATTTT.

A word on this clone: This same CDR3 is encoded by further DNA sequences in the sample. The J gene is TRBJ2-7, the V gene TRBV19; no clear D. V gave up 1 base and J gave up 0 bases, with 10 bases separating them. CDR1 LNHDA and CDR2 SQIVND come from the germline V gene (reference sequence). The CDR3 consists of 15 residues. CDR3 sequence (DNA): TGTGCCAGTAGTATAGTGGCAGGCAGCTCCTACGAGCAGTACTTC. It codes for CASSIVAGSSYEQYF.

The genes are TRBV18 and TRBJ1-1, with a possible D match to TRBD1 (6 bases). This CDR3 is built from 14 residues. Trimming took off 6 bases at V and 2 bases at J, with 13 bases between the two ends. Germline assignment: CDR1 KGHSH and CDR2 LQKENI. The CDR3 loop is CASSPGQQNTEAFF. The CDR3 DNA sequence: TGTGCCAGCTCCCCTGGACAGCAAAACACTGAAGCTTTCTTT.

The CDR3 spells CASTPPSGRGNDEWPTDTQYF. For the CDR3, the DNA is TGTGCCAGCACTCCCCCCAGCGGCAGGGGGAACGATGAATGGCCCACAGATACGCAGTATTTT. The chain has TRBV28 and TRBJ2-3; 7 positions match TRBD1. Germline CDR1 is MDHEN and CDR2 is SYDVKM. This CDR3 comprises 21 residues. Losses at the gene ends were 7 bases for V and 2 bases for J; bases not matched to a gene: 27.

A single count supports this clone. The genes are TRBV5-1 and TRBJ2-7; 8 bases agree with TRBD1. After removal of 0 bases from V and 1 base from J, the junction contained 3 bases not matched to a gene. This CDR3 is built from 15 residues. Germline lookup yields CDR1 SGHRS and CDR2 YFSETQ. DNA for the CDR3: TGCGCCAGCAGCTTGGGAGGACAGGGATCCTACGAGCAGTACTTC. Its protein is CASSLGGQGSYEQYF.

This clone was recorded a few times. The rearrangement uses TRBV19 and TRBJ2-7; 7 positions match TRBD1. The ends lost 5 bases at V and 9 bases at J; junction bases unmatched: 10. CDR3 length: 13 amino acids. Germline V gives CDR1 LNHDA, CDR2 SQIVND (reference sequence). The CDR3 DNA sequence: TGTGCCAGTAGTTCAACAGGGGTTCTGCTGCAGTACTTC. Its translation: CASSSTGVLLQYF.

This clone occurred a few times. CDR3 sequence: CASSPTTVQETQYF. Written as DNA, the CDR3 is TGTGCCAGCTCACCTACGACAGTTCAAGAGACCCAGTACTTC. V is TRBV18 and J is TRBJ2-5; possibly TRBD1 for D (5 bases). Germline CDR1 KGHSH, CDR2 LQKENI. The CDR3 is made up of 14 amino acids. V gave up 3 bases and J gave up 2 bases, with 10 bases separating them. Full variable domain (remainder filled in from reference TRBV18 and TRBJ2-5): NAGVMQNPRHLVRRRGQEARLRCSPMKGHSHVYWYRQLPEEGLKFMVYLQKENIIDESGMPKERFSAEFPKEGPSILRIQQVVRGDSAAYFCASSPTTVQETQYFGPGTRLLVL.

This chain uses TRBV7-2 with TRBJ1-5, with D maybe TRBD1 (6 bases). There are 18 residues in the CDR3. CDR1 is SGHTA, CDR2 FQGNSA, per germline. V shed 2 bases and J shed 4 bases, with 21 bases lying between them. CDR3 in DNA: TGTGCCAGCAGCTTAAATCGGGGGGCGGCAGCTTTTAATCAGCCCCAGCATTTT. This gives the protein CASSLNRGAAAFNQPQHF.

The rearrangement uses TRBV12-3 or TRBV12-4 and TRBJ2-7, with 9 nucleotides matching TRBD1. The CDR3 has 12 amino acids. V was pared by 7 bases and J by 6 bases, with 4 bases of the junction left unmatched. The CDR3, as DNA: TGTGCCAGCACCATGACAGGGGGCGAGCAGTACTTC. Amino acid sequence: CASTMTGGEQYF.

This clone was recorded once. The V gene is TRBV28, the J gene TRBJ1-6; maybe TRBD1 (6 bases). This CDR3 is 16 amino acids long. Between the trimmed V and J ends, which lost 10 bases and 8 bases, there was a span of 24 bases. CDR1 MDHEN and CDR2 SYDVKM come from the germline V gene. CDR3 in amino acids: CANRSRAGVGDSPLHF. CDR3 sequence (DNA): TGTGCCAACAGATCAAGAGCAGGGGTTGGGGATTCACCCCTCCACTTT.

This chain uses TRBV5-5 with TRBJ2-1; 8 nucleotides align to TRBD2. V lost 0 bases, J lost 4 bases, and 6 bases stayed unmatched. The CDR3 totals 16 residues. The germline gives CDR1 SGHKS, CDR2 YYEKEE (reference sequence). CDR3 sequence reads: CASSLAAGLAYNEQFF. The CDR3 DNA is TGTGCCAGCAGCTTGGCAGCAGGACTAGCATACAATGAGCAGTTCTTC.

The V and J genes are TRBV6-5 and TRBJ2-7; TRBD1 matches at 7 bases. The CDR3 loop spans 15 amino acids. J gave up 1 base and V 4 bases, and 7 bases lay outside the gene matches. Germline loops: CDR1 MNHEY, CDR2 SVGAGI. Here the CDR3 DNA reads TGTGCCAGCAGTTCCCCTCGACAGGGATCCTACGAGCAGTACTTC. Residues: CASSSPRQGSYEQYF.

With respect to this clone: This may be a read error, as it is one base from a much larger clone. V gene TRBV6-6 combines with J gene TRBJ1-5; possible D gene TRBD1, 5 bases. This CDR3 has 12 amino acids. Germline lookup yields CDR1 MNHNY and CDR2 SVGAGI (reference sequence). Trimming left V 6 bases short and J 5 bases short, with 8 bases between. The DNA for the CDR3 is TGTGCCAGCAGGGGGGGGGATCAGCCCCAGCATTTT. It encodes CASRGGDQPQHF.

The V gene is TRBV19, the J gene TRBJ2-1; 10 bases line up with TRBD2. Trimming removed 4 bases from V and 2 bases from J; junction bases left unmatched: 2. In germline, CDR1 is LNHDA, CDR2 SQIVND (reference sequence). The CDR3 loop spans 15 amino acids. This chain's CDR3 is CASSRGTSAYNEQFF. The DNA of the CDR3 is TGTGCCAGTAGTAGGGGGACTAGCGCCTACAATGAGCAGTTCTTC.

This clone showed up just once. The sample holds other DNA sequences that translate to the same CDR3. The chain recombines TRBV7-9 with TRBJ1-1, with D uncertain. Germline V gene data show CDR1 as SEHNR and CDR2 as FQNEAQ (reference sequence). The CDR3 totals 13 residues. The germline V and J ends were trimmed by 0 bases and 3 bases, with 5 bases remaining between them. The CDR3 DNA follows: TGTGCCAGCAGCTTAGCGGGAGACACTGAAGCTTTCTTT. Amino acids: CASSLAGDTEAFF.

The chain couples TRBV6-5 to TRBJ2-7, with 10 bases that match TRBD1. The J segment lost 3 bases and the V segment lost 6 bases, leaving 5 bases of the junction unmatched. The germline V gene has CDR1 MNHEY and CDR2 SVGAGI. The CDR3 loop spans 14 amino acids. In DNA, the CDR3 is TGTGCCAGCAGACCCCGGACAGGGGGCTACGAGCAGTACTTC. This encodes CASRPRTGGYEQYF.

This rearrangement joins TRBV19 to TRBJ2-1, with a tentative D call TRBD2 (6 bases). Germline CDR1 LNHDA, CDR2 SQIVND (reference sequence). The CDR3 has 15 amino acids. Trimming took 2 bases from V and 7 from J, leaving 15 bases between them. CDR3 bases: TGTGCCAGTAGTATACCGACAGTGCGGGGAAATGAGCAGTTCTTC. Translation gives CASSIPTVRGNEQFF.

The chain recombines TRBV2 with TRBJ1-2; 9 bases fit TRBD1. The J segment lost 2 bases and the V segment lost 2 bases, leaving 3 bases of the junction unmatched. This CDR3 region has 15 residues. Germline lookup yields CDR1 SNHLY and CDR2 FYNNEI. CDR3 loop: CASSELGQGNYGYTF. Here the CDR3 DNA reads TGTGCCAGCAGTGAACTTGGACAGGGGAACTATGGCTACACCTTC. Full variable domain (rest looked up from reference TRBV2 and TRBJ1-2): EPEVTQTPSHQVTQMGQEVILRCVPISNHLYFYWYRQILGQKVEFLVSFYNNEISEKSEIFDDQFSVERPDGSNFTLKIRSTKLEDSAMYFCASSELGQGNYGYTFGSGTRLTVV.

This clone was recorded a few times. The chain combines TRBV3-1 (or the pseudogene TRBV3-2) with TRBJ1-2; 9 positions agree with TRBD1. CDR1 and CDR2 from the germline V gene are LGHDT and YNNKEL (reference sequence). CDR3 size: 15 residues. Losses at the gene ends were 0 bases for V and 11 bases for J; bases not matched to a gene: 10. DNA for the CDR3: TGTGCCAGCAGCCAAGATCAGACAGGGGGAATGGGGTACACCTTC. Protein: CASSQDQTGGMGYTF.

The chain combines TRBV29-1 with TRBJ1-2; the D gene is possibly TRBD1 (6 bases). The CDR3 runs to 14 residues. Germline V gene lookup returns CDR1 SQVTM and CDR2 ANQGSEA. V was shortened by 0 bases and J by 4 bases, with 12 bases between the two germline ends. The chain's CDR3 is CSVEDSQGRYGYTF. The CDR3 DNA follows: TGCAGCGTTGAAGATTCACAGGGCCGCTATGGCTACACCTTC.

The rearrangement joins TRBV2 to TRBJ1-6; tentative D call: TRBD1 (6 bases). Trimming pared 8 bases from V and 9 bases from J, leaving 17 bases between. The germline CDR1 and CDR2 sequences are SNHLY and FYNNEI. The CDR3 runs to 14 residues. DNA of the CDR3: TGTGCCAGCTTCGTATACAGGGATGGTTCACCCCTCCACTTT. Translation gives CASFVYRDGSPLHF.